A selection of T cell receptor beta chains follows, all from one sample in a study of blood T cell repertoires in COVID-19. Clones were read by immunoSEQ multiplex PCR, and TCRdb kept only the in-frame ones, dropping some. The data show around 250,000 clones, roughly nine tenths seen once. Sequences were obtained from peripheral blood. The receptors derive from a woman aged 35 to 49 who had recovered from COVID-19. Both conserved end residues are part of each CDR3. A D gene is named only where the DNA matches it firmly. For some rows the clone size is stated as once, few or many, or as a class when expanded; others skip it.

DNA	CDR3	D	size	J	V
TGTGCCAGCAGCCCCCCGTCGGGTTCCGATACGCAGTATTTT	CASSPPSGSDTQYF	NA	NA	TRBJ2-3	TRBV7-9
TGCGCCAGCAGCTGGGGTTCAGGGTTAAACACTGAAGCTTTCTTT	CASSWGSGLNTEAFF	NA	once	TRBJ1-1	TRBV5-1
TGTGCCAGCAGTTACTCCTATCGGACAGGGGGAGCTGGCTACACCTTC	CASSYSYRTGGAGYTF	TRBD1	NA	TRBJ1-2	TRBV6-5
TGCGCCAGCAGCCAAGAGTCGGGAGTAGGAAACACCATATATTTT	CASSQESGVGNTIYF	NA	NA	TRBJ1-3	TRBV4-1
TGTGCCAGCAGTCTAGGACGGACTTTGAACACTGAAGCTTTCTTT	CASSLGRTLNTEAFF	NA	NA	TRBJ1-1	TRBV6-2/TRBV6-3
TGTGCCAGCAGCCCAGACCGCGTGGGGCAACTAGCGGGAGGGCGTCATACGCAGTATTTT	CASSPDRVGQLAGGRHTQYF	TRBD2	once	TRBJ2-3	TRBV7-8
TGCGCCACTACTAGATCCGGCACAGATACGCAGTATTTT	CATTRSGTDTQYF	NA	NA	TRBJ2-3	TRBV5-1
TGTGCCAGCTTACAGGGTAATTCACCCCTCCACTTT	CASLQGNSPLHF	NA	once	TRBJ1-6	TRBV12-3/TRBV12-4
TGTGCCAGTAGTATTTCTAGCGGAGAATACAATGAGCAGTTCTTC	CASSISSGEYNEQFF	TRBD2	NA	TRBJ2-1	TRBV19
TGTGCCAGCAGTGATTGGATGGGACAGGGGACCACCATATATTTT	CASSDWMGQGTTIYF	TRBD1	NA	TRBJ1-3	TRBV25-1
TGTGCCAGTAGTATAGAGTCCGGGAGTCAGCCCCAGCATTTT	CASSIESGSQPQHF	NA	NA	TRBJ1-5	TRBV19
TGTGCCAGCAGCGGTTACTACGAGCAGTACTTC	CASSGYYEQYF	NA	NA	TRBJ2-7	TRBV9
TGTGCCAGCAGCCAAGAAACAGGGGGTCCCTACGAGCAGTACTTC	CASSQETGGPYEQYF	TRBD1	NA	TRBJ2-7	TRBV14
TGTGCCAGCACCACTGACGAGGGGGGGACAGATACGCAGTATTTT	CASTTDEGGTDTQYF	NA	NA	TRBJ2-3	TRBV9
TGTGCCAGCAGTGGTCCGGACAGGGGGAGCGAAAAACTGTTTTTT	CASSGPDRGSEKLFF	TRBD1	NA	TRBJ1-4	TRBV27
TGTGCCAGCAACCCAGGGGGACAGCCCCAGCATTTT	CASNPGGQPQHF	TRBD1	NA	TRBJ1-5	TRBV28
TGTGCCAGCAGCAACCTCGGGACAGGGGCTGAAGCTTTCTTT	CASSNLGTGAEAFF	TRBD1	NA	TRBJ1-1	TRBV28
TGTGCCAGCAGTTTGCCGGGATTGAGGGAGCAGTACTTC	CASSLPGLREQYF	NA	NA	TRBJ2-7	TRBV28
TGTGCCAGCCGAGTTGAGGGTGGGACTGAAGCTTTCTTT	CASRVEGGTEAFF	NA	NA	TRBJ1-1	TRBV2
TGCGCCAGCAGCCGATGGGGGGAAACTAGCACAGATACGCAGTATTTT	CASSRWGETSTDTQYF	NA	NA	TRBJ2-3	TRBV4-1
TGTGCCAGCAGTTGGGTTCCGGGACTAGCGGGGAAAGATACGCAGTATTTT	CASSWVPGLAGKDTQYF	TRBD2	NA	TRBJ2-3	TRBV27
TGTGCCTGGAGTGTAGACCCCCCCCAGGTCTCTGGAAACACCATATATTTT	CAWSVDPPQVSGNTIYF	NA	NA	TRBJ1-3	TRBV30